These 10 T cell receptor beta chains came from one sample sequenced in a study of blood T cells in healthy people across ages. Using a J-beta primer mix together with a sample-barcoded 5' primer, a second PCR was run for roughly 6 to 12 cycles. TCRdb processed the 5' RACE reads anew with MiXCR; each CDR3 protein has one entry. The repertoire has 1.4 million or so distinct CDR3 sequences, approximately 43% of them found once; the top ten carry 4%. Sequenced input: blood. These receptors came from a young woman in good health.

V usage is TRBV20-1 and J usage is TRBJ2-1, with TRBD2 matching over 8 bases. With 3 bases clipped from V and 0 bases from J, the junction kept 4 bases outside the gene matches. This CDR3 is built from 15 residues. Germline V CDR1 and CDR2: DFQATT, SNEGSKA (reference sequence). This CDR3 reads CSARAGGPSYNEQFF. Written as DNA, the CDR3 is TGCAGTGCTAGGGCGGGGGGCCCCTCCTACAATGAGCAGTTCTTC.

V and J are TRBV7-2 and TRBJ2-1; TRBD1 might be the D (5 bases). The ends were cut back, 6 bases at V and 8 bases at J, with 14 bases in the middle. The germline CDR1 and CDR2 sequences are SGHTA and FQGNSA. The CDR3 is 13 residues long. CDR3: CASSVMTAHEQFF. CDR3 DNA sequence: TGTGCCAGCAGTGTCATGACAGCACATGAGCAGTTCTTC.

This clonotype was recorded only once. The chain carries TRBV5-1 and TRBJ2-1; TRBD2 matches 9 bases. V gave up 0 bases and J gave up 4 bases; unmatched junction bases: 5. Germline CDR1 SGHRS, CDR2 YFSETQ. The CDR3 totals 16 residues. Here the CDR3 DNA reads TGCGCCAGCAGCTTGGTCGCGGGGGGGCAATACAATGAGCAGTTCTTC. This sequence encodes CASSLVAGGQYNEQFF.

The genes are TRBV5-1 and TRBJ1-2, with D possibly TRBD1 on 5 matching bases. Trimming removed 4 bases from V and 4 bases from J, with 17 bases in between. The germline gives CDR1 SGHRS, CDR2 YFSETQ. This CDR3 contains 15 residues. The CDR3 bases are TGCGCCAGCAGCCAAGGGGCGCCGAGTTCCTATGGCTACACCTTC. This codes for CASSQGAPSSYGYTF.

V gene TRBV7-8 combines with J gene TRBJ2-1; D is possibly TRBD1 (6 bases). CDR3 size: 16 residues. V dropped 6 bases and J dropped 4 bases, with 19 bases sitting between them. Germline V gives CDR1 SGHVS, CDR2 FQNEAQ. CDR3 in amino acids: CASRHPPGHRYNEQFF. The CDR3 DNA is TGTGCCAGCAGACATCCTCCGGGACACAGATACAATGAGCAGTTCTTC.

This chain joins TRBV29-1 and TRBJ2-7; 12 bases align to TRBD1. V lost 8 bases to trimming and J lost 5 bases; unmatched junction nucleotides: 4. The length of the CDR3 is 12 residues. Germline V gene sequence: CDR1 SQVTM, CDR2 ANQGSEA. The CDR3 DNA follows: TGCAGCTACCGGGACAGGGGGCACGAGCAGTACTTC. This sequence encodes CSYRDRGHEQYF.

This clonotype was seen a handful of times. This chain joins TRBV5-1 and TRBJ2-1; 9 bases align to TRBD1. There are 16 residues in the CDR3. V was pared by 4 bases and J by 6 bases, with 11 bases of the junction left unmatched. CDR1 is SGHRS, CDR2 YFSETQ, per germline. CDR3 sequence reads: CASSQLGQGSSNEQFF. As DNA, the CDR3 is TGCGCCAGCAGCCAGCTAGGACAGGGGAGTAGCAATGAGCAGTTCTTC.

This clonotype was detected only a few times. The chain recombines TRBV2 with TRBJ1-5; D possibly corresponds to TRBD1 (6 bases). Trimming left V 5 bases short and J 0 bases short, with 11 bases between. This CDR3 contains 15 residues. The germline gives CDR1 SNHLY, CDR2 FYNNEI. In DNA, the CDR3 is TGTGCCAGCAGTTTAACACAGGGTAGCAATCAGCCCCAGCATTTT. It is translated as CASSLTQGSNQPQHF. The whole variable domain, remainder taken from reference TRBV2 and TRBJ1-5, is EPEVTQTPSHQVTQMGQEVILRCVPISNHLYFYWYRQILGQKVEFLVSFYNNEISEKSEIFDDQFSVERPDGSNFTLKIRSTKLEDSAMYFCASSLTQGSNQPQHFGDGTRLSIL.

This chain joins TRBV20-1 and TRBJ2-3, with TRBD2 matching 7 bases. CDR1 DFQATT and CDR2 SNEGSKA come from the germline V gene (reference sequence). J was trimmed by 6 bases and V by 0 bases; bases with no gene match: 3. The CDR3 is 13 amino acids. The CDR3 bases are TGCAGTGCTAGAGATGGGACTACCGATACGCAGTATTTT. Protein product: CSARDGTTDTQYF.

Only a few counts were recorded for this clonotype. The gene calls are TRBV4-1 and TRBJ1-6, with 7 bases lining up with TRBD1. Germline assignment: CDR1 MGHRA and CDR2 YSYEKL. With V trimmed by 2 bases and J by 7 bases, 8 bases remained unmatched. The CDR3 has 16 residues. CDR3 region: CASSQTRQGFNSPLHF. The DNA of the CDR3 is TGCGCCAGCAGCCAAACTCGACAGGGCTTCAATTCACCCCTCCACTTT.